Reported below is one T cell receptor beta chain. These data originate in a study of technical replicates of blood from several donors. The assay was immunoSEQ multiplex PCR, and TCRdb's table has in-frame clones only and misses some. The sample carries approximately 60,000 clones, around nine tenths recorded once. Sequencing input: PBMCs. The clonotype was recovered from a human donor in good health. Some clones in this sample may be carry-over from other donors' samples.

The CDR3 loop reads CASSIGGRNGNQPQHF. The CDR3 region has the DNA TGTGCCAGCAGCATAGGGGGGAGGAATGGCAATCAGCCCCAGCATTTT. V usage is TRBV7-8 and J usage is TRBJ1-5, with a tentative D call TRBD1 (6 bases). The CDR3 loop spans 16 amino acids. The germline CDR1 and CDR2 sequences are SGHVS and FQNEAQ. Trimming cost V 5 bases and J 2 bases, with 16 bases left between them.